This is a list of T cell receptor beta chains from one sample in a study of response to subunit inactivated influenza vaccine. TCRdb recomputed calls from the RT-PCR reads with MiXCR, one row per CDR3 protein. In the table there are fewer than 550,000 distinct CDR3 sequences, roughly 27% of which are singletons. This sample comprised CD4+ T cells sorted from PBMCs, obtained about 5 days after vaccination. The receptor set was obtained from a man aged 45-60 years who received an inactivated influenza vaccine. Both conserved end residues are part of each CDR3. D genes are given only for firm matches. The size field is filled for only some rows; it gives once, few, many or a size class.

V,J,D,size,DNA,CDR3
TRBV5-1,TRBJ1-6,.,.,TGCGCCAGCAGACGAGAGAGCTCCTATAATTCACCCCTCCACTTT,CASRRESSYNSPLHF
TRBV7-2,TRBJ2-5,.,.,TGTGCCAGCAGGCGGGACAGATTAGAGACCCAGTACTTC,CASRRDRLETQYF
TRBV20-1,TRBJ2-1,.,few,TGCAGTGCTAAGGGACCCGCTTACAATGAGCAGTTCTTC,CSAKGPAYNEQFF
TRBV24-1,TRBJ2-1,TRBD1,few,TGTGCCTCCTCTGCCCGGGACAGGGACTTGAATGAGCAGTTCTTC,CASSARDRDLNEQFF
TRBV12-3/TRBV12-4,TRBJ2-5,TRBD2,.,TGTGCCAGCAGTATGACTAGCGGGGGGGCAGAGACCCAGTACTTC,CASSMTSGGAETQYF
TRBV7-9,TRBJ1-1,.,many,TGCGCCAGCAGCTCAACCATGAACACTGAAGCTTTCTTT,CASSSTMNTEAFF
TRBV5-1,TRBJ2-7,.,few,TGCGCCAGCAGCTTCAACGGGCCCTCGGGGGAGCAGTACTTC,CASSFNGPSGEQYF
TRBV12-3/TRBV12-4,TRBJ2-2,.,many,TGCGCCAGCAGCCGTACCAGGAACACCGGGGAGCTGTTTTTT,CASSRTRNTGELFF
TRBV29-1,TRBJ2-7,.,.,TGCAGCGTTGAATTCGGTTACGGCCCCATCGAGCAGTACTTC,CSVEFGYGPIEQYF
TRBV20-1,TRBJ2-7,.,.,TGCAGTGCTAGAGGGGGGATTGGGTCCTACGAGCAGTACTTC,CSARGGIGSYEQYF
TRBV20-1,TRBJ1-1,.,few,TGCAGTGCTAGAGGCGGCAGCGATAGATTCGGAGCAGCTTTCTTT,CSARGGSDRFGAAFF
TRBV20-1,TRBJ2-3,TRBD2,.,TGCAGTCCCCCGACTAGCGGGGGAGATACGCAGTATTTT,CSPPTSGGDTQYF
TRBV20-1,TRBJ2-3,.,few,TGCAGTGCTAGCGGCTGGAAAGCTACAGATACGCAGTATTTT,CSASGWKATDTQYF
TRBV5-1,TRBJ2-1,TRBD2,few,TGCGCCAGCAGCTCCTTATCTAGCGGGGCAGTGCGTGGCCAGTTCTTC,CASSSLSSGAVRGQFF
TRBV7-9,TRBJ2-1,TRBD1,few,TGTGCCAGCAGCTTAGGCCAGGGGGTTTACAATGAGCAGTTCTTC,CASSLGQGVYNEQFF
TRBV20-1,TRBJ2-3,.,.,TGCAGTGCTGGAAATGCTCAGGATGGCACAGATACGCAGTATTTT,CSAGNAQDGTDTQYF
TRBV2,TRBJ2-6,TRBD2,.,TGTGCCAGCATTTCCACAGTCCTAGCGGGAGAACCTTCCTCTGGGGCCAACGTCCTGACTTTC,CASISTVLAGEPSSGANVLTF
TRBV10-3,TRBJ2-2,TRBD2,.,TGTGCCATCAGTAGCGGGAGAACGAACACCGGGGAGCTGTTTTTT,CAISSGRTNTGELFF
TRBV18,TRBJ2-7,TRBD1,few,TGTGCCAGCTCACCAGGGACAGGGTGGGAGCAGTACTTC,CASSPGTGWEQYF
TRBV6-5,TRBJ2-7,TRBD2,few,TGTGCCAGCAGTTTCCAAGCGGGAGCCTGGGAGCAGTACTTC,CASSFQAGAWEQYF
TRBV12-3/TRBV12-4,TRBJ2-4,TRBD2,.,TGTGCCAGCAGTGGGACTACCCACAGGATCATTCAGTACTTC,CASSGTTHRIIQYF
TRBV20-1,TRBJ2-3,TRBD2,.,TGCAGTGCTAGAGTTCGTGGCGGGAGGTTAACAGATACGCAGTATTTT,CSARVRGGRLTDTQYF
TRBV29-1,TRBJ2-2,.,many,TGCAGCGTTGAAGATGACGGCACCGGGGAGCTGTTTTTT,CSVEDDGTGELFF
TRBV10-3,TRBJ2-1,.,.,TGTGCCATCAGTGAGTCTACGGGTCTCGCGAGCAGCAATGAGCAGTTCTTC,CAISESTGLASSNEQFF
TRBV28,TRBJ2-3,.,many,TGTGCCAGCAGTTTGGAGGGGCGCACAGATACGCAGTATTTT,CASSLEGRTDTQYF
TRBV10-3,TRBJ2-7,TRBD2,.,TGTGCCATCACCGGCGGGGGAGGCTACGAGCAGTACTTC,CAITGGGGYEQYF
TRBV6-1,TRBJ2-1,.,.,TGTGCCACTACAGGACTGCCCTCCTACAATGAGCAGTTCTTC,CATTGLPSYNEQFF
TRBV20-1,TRBJ2-1,.,.,TGCAGTGCTAGAGACCTCGGTGGATCCTACAATGAGCAGTTCTTC,CSARDLGGSYNEQFF
TRBV20-1,TRBJ1-1,.,.,TGCAGTGCTAGACCCCCAGGGGCCATGAACACTGAAGCTTTCTTT,CSARPPGAMNTEAFF
TRBV7-2,TRBJ2-7,TRBD1,.,TGTGCCGCCGCCCGGGACAGATTCTCCTACGAGCAGTACTTC,CAAARDRFSYEQYF
TRBV5-1,TRBJ1-1,TRBD1,few,TGCGCCAGCAGCTTGCCCCAAGGGACTGGGAGGGACAGCGGACGCACTGAAGCTTTCTTT,CASSLPQGTGRDSGRTEAFF
TRBV10-3,TRBJ2-3,.,.,TGTGCCATCAGTGAGTCGCGAGGTGGGAAAGGCACAGATACGCAGTATTTT,CAISESRGGKGTDTQYF
TRBV12-3/TRBV12-4,TRBJ2-3,TRBD1,.,TGTGCCAGCAGTCCTGGACAGGGGTGGGCAGATACGCAGTATTTT,CASSPGQGWADTQYF
TRBV20-1,TRBJ2-7,TRBD1,few,TGCAGTGCTAGAACAGGGGGCCACGGGTACGAGCAGTACTTC,CSARTGGHGYEQYF
TRBV6-1,TRBJ2-6,.,once,TGTGCCAGCAGCCAATTTGGGGCGGCTGGGGCCAACGTCCTGACTTTC,CASSQFGAAGANVLTF
TRBV14,TRBJ2-2,.,once,TGTGCCAGCAGCCAAGATCCAACTAGCTGGCGGGACGTTCACACCGGGGAGCTGTTTTTT,CASSQDPTSWRDVHTGELFF
TRBV28,TRBJ1-5,.,.,TGTGCCAGCAGTTTATATCACAGGGTAGATCAGCCCCAGCATTTT,CASSLYHRVDQPQHF
TRBV7-2,TRBJ1-5,.,few,TGTGCCAGCAGCTTCGAGGTTGGTCCCAATCAGCCCCAGCATTTT,CASSFEVGPNQPQHF